This section outlines one T cell receptor (beta chain) sequence together with its context. The antigen is unknown. This CDR3 spans 15 amino acids. The trim removed 3 bases at V and 2 bases at J, leaving 5 bases unmatched. The germline V gene encodes CDR1 SGHRS and CDR2 YFSETQ. Data came from immunoSEQ multiplex PCR; TCRdb stores just in-frame clones and leaves some out. The table records 120,000 or so clones, 85% to 90% of them present only once. The entry originates in a study of T cell responses to AZD1222 COVID-19 vaccine. Study observations and caveats: Baseline seropositivity occurred in only a handful of AZD1222 recipients. Females made up more of the donors, who were largely white British, and clonal diversity may have come out too low.

The receptor's source is an adult in good health. The V call is TRBV5-1, the J call TRBJ1-3, with TRBD1 identical over 7 bases. This specimen consisted of peripheral blood, obtained on day 0 of AZD1222 vaccination. DNA for the CDR3: TGCGCCAGCAGCTACGACAGGGACGCTGGAAACACCATATATTTT. Its translation: CASSYDRDAGNTIYF.